Listed here are 23 T cell receptor beta chains from one sample, sequenced in a study of T-cell reconstitution after alpha-beta-depleted transplantation in children. Researchers prepared the TCRbeta library using unique molecular identifiers, the study reports. TCRdb re-called the PCR reads through MiXCR, storing one row per CDR3 protein. The sample yields 780,000 or so distinct CDR3 sequences, 16% seen once. Specimen: PBMCs, mostly from graft donor cells, collected 360 days after TCRalphabeta/CD19-depleted stem cell transplant. Receptors originate from a male patient under 18 who had a stem cell transplant for acute lymphoblastic leukemia, so the T cells may come from the graft donor.

The V call is TRBV3-1, the J call TRBJ2-7; 13 nucleotides align to TRBD2. V trimming: 4 bases; J trimming: 5 bases; junction bases outside the gene matches: 17. CDR1 is LGHDT, CDR2 YNNKEL, per germline (reference sequence). This CDR3 region has 19 residues. The CDR3 DNA sequence: TGTGCCAGCAGCCCTCTCCTGAGACTAGCGGGAGGCCAGGTGAACGAGCAGTACTTC. Translation: CASSPLLRLAGGQVNEQYF.

The gene calls are TRBV6-5 and TRBJ2-7; D not resolved. CDR1 is MNHEY and CDR2 is SVGAGI in the germline V gene. V was cut by 2 bases and J by 6 bases, with 14 bases left in between. The CDR3 is 14 residues long. This chain's CDR3 is CASSYPGPLSEQYF. DNA of the CDR3: TGTGCCAGCAGTTACCCCGGTCCTCTGAGCGAGCAGTACTTC.

The table lists this clonotype with a few counts. The genes are TRBV6-1 and TRBJ1-2; weak D call: TRBD1 (6 bases). This CDR3 spans 18 amino acids. V shed 5 bases and J shed 0 bases, with 22 bases lying between them. The germline V gene has CDR1 MNHNS and CDR2 SASEGT. CDR3 sequence (DNA): TGTGCCAGCAGTCCAATGGGGGGGCGTGGATCGGCTAACTATGGCTACACCTTC. It encodes CASSPMGGRGSANYGYTF.

The V gene is TRBV15, the J gene TRBJ2-1; D is possibly TRBD2 (6 bases). CDR1 is LNHNV and CDR2 is YYDKDF in the germline V gene (reference sequence). V lost 3 bases, J lost 7 bases, and 13 bases lay in between. This CDR3 has 14 residues. The CDR3 loop is CATSRLASGNEQFF. In DNA form, the CDR3 reads TGTGCCACCAGCAGGCTAGCGTCTGGGAATGAGCAGTTCTTC.

The V gene is TRBV5-1, the J gene TRBJ2-7; 11 bases are shared with TRBD2. Germline V gene lookup returns CDR1 SGHRS and CDR2 YFSETQ. The ends lost 5 bases at V and 0 bases at J; junction bases unmatched: 4. The CDR3 consists of 15 residues. The CDR3 region is CASSRLAGNSYEQYF. The CDR3 nucleotides are TGCGCCAGCAGTAGACTAGCGGGAAACTCCTACGAGCAGTACTTC. Using reference TRBV5-1 and TRBJ2-7 for the parts outside the CDR3, the full variable domain is KAGVTQTPRYLIKTRGQQVTLSCSPISGHRSVSWYQQTPGQGLQFLFEYFSETQRNKGNFPGRFSGRQFSNSRSEMNVSTLELGDSALYLCASSRLAGNSYEQYFGPGTRLTVT.

CDR3 nucleotides: TGTGCCAGCAGTGGGGGGGCGACTAGGCCTTACAATGAGCAGTTCTTC. Residues: CASSGGATRPYNEQFF. The J gene is TRBJ2-1, the V gene TRBV12-3 or TRBV12-4; a possible D gene is TRBD2 (7 bases). V lost 5 bases and J 4 bases, leaving 18 bases between the germline ends. The CDR3 is 16 residues long.

The chain recombines TRBV24-1 with TRBJ2-7; D could derive from TRBD1 or TRBD2 (5 bases each). Germline V lookup: CDR1 KGHDR, CDR2 SFDVKD. CDR3 length: 15 amino acids. V was shortened by 4 bases and J by 3 bases, with 15 bases between the two germline ends. CDR3 sequence reads: CATSEGTMTNYEQYF. The CDR3 bases are TGTGCCACCAGTGAGGGGACCATGACAAACTACGAGCAGTACTTC.

The J gene is TRBJ2-1, the V gene TRBV6-1, with D unclear. Trimming stripped 4 bases from V and 5 bases from J, with 12 bases between. The CDR3 sequence is 14 residues long. Per germline, CDR1 MNHNS and CDR2 SASEGT. The CDR3 nucleotides read TGTGCCAGCAGTGGCACCCCGCGGCACAATGAGCAGTTCTTC. Amino acids: CASSGTPRHNEQFF.

The gene calls are TRBV10-3 and TRBJ1-1; D not resolved. CDR1 and CDR2 from the germline V gene are ENHRY and SYGVKD. Trimming left V 4 bases short and J 0 bases short, with 15 bases between. CDR3 length: 16 residues. CDR3 protein: CAISAGSHTMNTEAFF. The CDR3 nucleotides read TGTGCCATCAGTGCTGGTTCCCACACTATGAACACTGAAGCTTTCTTT.

This clonotype was counted only a few times. V gene TRBV12-3 or TRBV12-4 combines with J gene TRBJ2-3, with 8 bases fitting TRBD2. The trim removed 8 bases at V and 7 bases at J, leaving 14 bases unmatched. The CDR3 length is 15 residues. CDR3 in amino acids: CASRASLGLENTQYF. Written as DNA, the CDR3 is TGTGCCAGCCGGGCCTCCCTGGGACTAGAGAATACGCAGTATTTT.

There are a few counts of this clonotype. The rearrangement links TRBV5-6 to TRBJ2-5, with no clear D. Deletions cut 7 bases from V and 5 bases from J, with 15 bases between. Germline V lookup: CDR1 SGHDT, CDR2 YYEEEE. This CDR3 region has 13 residues. CDR3 sequence: CASAGRLLETQYF. In nucleotides, the CDR3 is TGTGCCAGCGCAGGACGGTTGTTGGAGACCCAGTACTTC.

This chain joins TRBV20-1 and TRBJ2-1, with 11 bases lining up with TRBD1. J was trimmed by 0 bases and V by 3 bases; bases with no gene match: 4. The CDR3 length is 16 residues. CDR1 is DFQATT and CDR2 is SNEGSKA in the germline V gene (reference sequence). The CDR3 nucleotides read TGCAGTGCTAGGGACAGGGGGCACTTCTCCTACAATGAGCAGTTCTTC. It is translated as CSARDRGHFSYNEQFF.

This clonotype was seen a handful of times. The DNA of the CDR3 is TGTGCCAGCGGAATAGGGGGCCATCGGGGGGAGACCCAGTACTTC. It encodes CASGIGGHRGETQYF. The V gene is TRBV3-1, the J gene TRBJ2-5, with D perhaps TRBD1 (7 bases). V was pared by 8 bases and J by 5 bases, with 21 bases between. In germline, CDR1 is LGHDT, CDR2 YNNKEL (reference sequence). The CDR3 totals 15 residues.

The chain combines TRBV29-1 with TRBJ2-3; D is undetermined. Germline loops: CDR1 SQVTM, CDR2 ANQGSEA. Trimming took off 0 bases at V and 2 bases at J, with 12 bases between the two ends. The CDR3 loop spans 15 amino acids. The CDR3 reads CSVEDPPGPTDTQYF. CDR3 in DNA: TGCAGCGTTGAAGACCCCCCCGGGCCCACAGATACGCAGTATTTT.

The chain employs TRBV7-9 and TRBJ2-3; 7 nucleotides match TRBD2. The ends lost 10 bases at V and 3 bases at J; junction bases unmatched: 16. Germline lookup yields CDR1 SEHNR and CDR2 FQNEAQ (reference sequence). There are 16 residues in the CDR3. As DNA, the CDR3 is TGTGCCAACAGACCACGGTGGGGACTATCTACAGATACGCAGTATTTT. Residues: CANRPRWGLSTDTQYF.

A few counts support this clonotype. The chain is built from TRBV18 and TRBJ1-4, with D maybe TRBD1 (6 bases). Germline loops: CDR1 KGHSH, CDR2 LQKENI. Trimming removed 2 bases at V and 0 bases at J, with 7 bases between. The CDR3 is 15 amino acids. CDR3: CASSPRTATNEKLFF. The CDR3 region has the DNA TGTGCCAGCTCACCAAGGACAGCAACTAATGAAAAACTGTTTTTT.

The chain combines TRBV5-1 with TRBJ2-3; tentatively, D is TRBD2 (6 bases). The CDR3 runs to 17 residues. The germline V gene encodes CDR1 SGHRS and CDR2 YFSETQ. V dropped 2 bases and J dropped 5 bases, with 21 bases sitting between them. The CDR3 DNA follows: TGCGCCAGCAGCTTACGCCCTTTAGCGGCTGAAGGAGATACGCAGTATTTT. Translating it yields CASSLRPLAAEGDTQYF.

This chain connects TRBV7-6 to TRBJ2-3, with D perhaps assigned TRBD1 or TRBD2 (5 bases each). V was trimmed by 2 bases and J by 1 base, leaving 13 bases between them. From germline, CDR1 is SGHVS and CDR2 FNYEAQ. The CDR3 sequence is 16 residues long. CDR3: CASSLTPLGGTDTQYF. The CDR3 nucleotides read TGTGCCAGCAGCTTAACCCCCCTGGGGGGCACAGATACGCAGTATTTT.

This rearrangement joins TRBV5-5 to TRBJ2-2; D uncertain. The CDR3 spans 13 residues. Between the trimmed V and J ends, which lost 4 bases and 6 bases, there was a span of 10 bases. Germline V gives CDR1 SGHKS, CDR2 YYEKEE (reference sequence). The CDR3 region has the DNA TGTGCCAGCAGCCCTTGGGGATCCGGGGAGCTGTTTTTT. As protein: CASSPWGSGELFF.

Written as DNA, the CDR3 is TGTGCCAGCAGCTACTTACCAACAGGGGAGAATGGAAACACCATATATTTT. Translated, it gives CASSYLPTGENGNTIYF. This sequence joins TRBV7-9 and TRBJ1-3; 7 bases are shared with TRBD1. V shed 4 bases and J 3 bases; nucleotides not matched to a gene: 12. This CDR3 spans 17 amino acids. The germline V gene encodes CDR1 SEHNR and CDR2 FQNEAQ (reference sequence).

The chain combines TRBV15 with TRBJ1-5, with D hard to call. The germline V gene has CDR1 LNHNV and CDR2 YYDKDF (reference sequence). This CDR3 comprises 19 residues. Trimming cost V 5 bases and J 0 bases, with 23 bases left between them. In DNA, the CDR3 is TGTGCCACCAGCCCATGGAACCAAGGCCCACTCCTTAGCAATCAGCCCCAGCATTTT. Translated: CATSPWNQGPLLSNQPQHF.

The chain couples TRBV6-2 or TRBV6-3 to TRBJ2-1; the D gene is possibly TRBD2 (6 bases). CDR1 MNHEY and CDR2 SVGEGT come from the germline V gene. This CDR3 has 15 residues. The V gene lost 5 bases and the J gene lost 5 bases, with 16 bases spanning the gap. CDR3 DNA sequence: TGTGCCAGCAGTCCGCCGGGAGCCCAAGACAATGAGCAGTTCTTC. Translation: CASSPPGAQDNEQFF.

This clonotype appeared a few times. The rearrangement joins TRBV11-2 to TRBJ2-7; TRBD1 matches 7 bases. The junction had 9 bases not matched to a gene; V was cut back by 5 bases and J by 5 bases. From germline, CDR1 is SGHAT and CDR2 FQNNGV. This CDR3 has 14 residues. The CDR3 protein is CASSRQGSIDEQYF. Here the CDR3 DNA reads TGTGCCAGCAGCCGACAGGGTTCGATAGACGAGCAGTACTTC.